These T cell receptor beta chains were read from a single sample in a study of cytomegalovirus exposure and HLA in healthy donors. This table comes from immunoSEQ multiplex PCR, and its TCRdb copy is limited to in-frame clones, with some not included. The sample's table shows around 110,000 clones. The sequencing input was PBMCs. The source is a man aged 30 to 39 in good health and CMV-seronegative. Each CDR3 is given with its conserved first and last residue. D genes are given only for firm matches.

CDR3	DNA	V	D	J
CASSKSGQRASTDTQYF	TGTGCCAGCAGCAAAAGCGGTCAGCGCGCTAGCACAGATACGCAGTATTTT	TRBV21-1	-	TRBJ2-3
CASRRMSPGQGKNYTF	TGTGCCAGCAGGAGAATGAGTCCGGGACAGGGAAAAAACTACACCTTC	TRBV6-6	TRBD1	TRBJ1-2
CASSLTGELFF	TGTGCCAGCAGCTTAACAGGGGAGCTGTTTTTT	TRBV13	-	TRBJ2-2
CSGGPGWGMNTEAFF	TGCAGCGGCGGCCCGGGATGGGGAATGAACACTGAAGCTTTCTTT	TRBV29-1	-	TRBJ1-1
CASSLNLGGDTGELFF	TGTGCCAGCAGCTTGAATCTCGGGGGTGACACCGGGGAGCTGTTTTTT	TRBV5-6	-	TRBJ2-2
CASEGGQAAATGELFF	TGTGCCAGTGAGGGAGGCCAGGCAGCGGCCACCGGGGAGCTGTTTTTT	TRBV19	-	TRBJ2-2
CASTVGGAGNTIYF	TGTGCCAGCACCGTGGGGGGGGCTGGAAACACCATATATTTT	TRBV5-4	-	TRBJ1-3
CASKRQDSGNTEAFF	TGTGCCAGTAAAAGGCAGGACTCCGGGAACACTGAAGCTTTCTTT	TRBV19	-	TRBJ1-1
CASSLGRYYEQYF	TGTGCCAGCAGCTTAGGCAGATACTACGAGCAGTACTTC	TRBV7-9	-	TRBJ2-7
CASGGLAGGPQETQYF	TGCGCCAGCGGGGGACTAGCGGGGGGTCCCCAAGAGACCCAGTACTTC	TRBV5-1	TRBD2	TRBJ2-5
CASSRGQDGTGELFF	TGTGCCAGCAGCCGCGGACAGGATGGCACCGGGGAGCTGTTTTTT	TRBV11-3	TRBD1	TRBJ2-2
CASSTGTGNYEQYF	TGCGCCAGCAGCACCGGGACAGGGAACTACGAGCAGTACTTC	TRBV5-1	TRBD1	TRBJ2-7
CASSESQISGGPEHNEQFF	TGCGCCAGCAGTGAGTCGCAGATTAGCGGGGGGCCTGAGCACAATGAGCAGTTCTTC	TRBV10-1	TRBD2	TRBJ2-1
CATSQGSGNTIYF	TGTGCCACCAGCCAGGGTTCTGGAAACACCATATATTTT	TRBV15	-	TRBJ1-3
CASSRVGSLNTEAFF	TGTGCCAGCAGCCGGGTGGGGAGCCTTAACACTGAAGCTTTCTTT	TRBV7-2	-	TRBJ1-1
CASSLSLGGEQYF	TGTGCCAGTAGTCTCTCCCTAGGGGGCGAGCAGTACTTC	TRBV19	-	TRBJ2-7
CASSPPGQRYSGNTIYF	TGTGCCAGTAGTCCGCCGGGACAGAGGTACTCTGGAAACACCATATATTTT	TRBV19	TRBD1	TRBJ1-3
CASSVGTGPGDEQYF	TGTGCCAGCAGCGTAGGGACAGGGCCAGGCGACGAGCAGTACTTC	TRBV9	TRBD1	TRBJ2-7
CASSPSGGGADTQYF	TGCGCCAGCAGCCCTAGCGGGGGGGGAGCAGATACGCAGTATTTT	TRBV4-3	TRBD2	TRBJ2-3
CASSAGQGNYGYTF	TGTGCCAGCAGCGCCGGACAGGGGAACTATGGCTACACCTTC	TRBV9	TRBD1	TRBJ1-2
CAPKGGFPHEQFF	TGTGCCCCCAAAGGAGGGTTCCCGCATGAGCAGTTCTTC	TRBV6-4	-	TRBJ2-1
CASSLLSGAGLLLFF	TGTGCCAGCAGCCTTCTCAGTGGGGCAGGCCTACTCCTCTTCTTT	TRBV4-2	-	TRBJ1-1
CASSAGTSGVDEQYF	TGTGCCAGCAGCGCCGGGACTAGCGGGGTCGACGAGCAGTACTTC	TRBV9	TRBD2	TRBJ2-7
CASSRTGDYNEQFF	TGCGCCAGCAGCAGGACAGGCGACTACAATGAGCAGTTCTTC	TRBV5-1	TRBD1	TRBJ2-1
CASSRPGQLGNTIYF	TGTGCCAGCAGCCGCCCGGGACAGCTTGGAAACACCATATATTTT	TRBV14	TRBD1	TRBJ1-3
CASSSSRGSRGATDTQYF	TGTGCCAGCAGCTCGTCCCGGGGCTCCCGGGGGGCCACAGATACGCAGTATTTT	TRBV5-4	-	TRBJ2-3
CASSPKGDYGDYGYTF	TGTGCCAGCTCACCAAAGGGGGACTATGGGGACTATGGCTACACCTTC	TRBV18	-	TRBJ1-2
CASSLGTSRTDTQYF	TGTGCCAGCAGCCTCGGGACTTCCAGGACAGATACGCAGTATTTT	TRBV7-2	-	TRBJ2-3
CASSLGSGGFTQYF	TGTGCCAGCAGCTTGGGTAGCGGGGGTTTTACGCAGTATTTT	TRBV5-4	TRBD2	TRBJ2-3